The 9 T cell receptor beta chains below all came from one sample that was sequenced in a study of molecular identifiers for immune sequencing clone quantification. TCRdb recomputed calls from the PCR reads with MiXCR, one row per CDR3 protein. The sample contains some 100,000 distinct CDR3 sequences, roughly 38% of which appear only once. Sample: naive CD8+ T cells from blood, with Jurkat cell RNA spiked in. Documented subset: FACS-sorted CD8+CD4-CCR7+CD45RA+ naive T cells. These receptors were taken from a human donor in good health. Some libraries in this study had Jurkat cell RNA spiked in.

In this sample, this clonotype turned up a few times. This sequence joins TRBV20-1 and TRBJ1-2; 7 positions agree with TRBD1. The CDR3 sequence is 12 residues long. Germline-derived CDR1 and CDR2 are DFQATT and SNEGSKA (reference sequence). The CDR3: CSVDREIGGYTF. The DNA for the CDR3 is TGCAGCGTTGACAGGGAGATAGGCGGCTACACCTTC.

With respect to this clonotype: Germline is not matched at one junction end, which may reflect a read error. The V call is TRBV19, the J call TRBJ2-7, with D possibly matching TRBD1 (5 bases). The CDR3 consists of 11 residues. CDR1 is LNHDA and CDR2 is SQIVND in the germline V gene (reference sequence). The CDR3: CASSVEVGEYF. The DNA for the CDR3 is TGTGCCAGTAGTGTAGAGGTAGGGGAGTACTTC. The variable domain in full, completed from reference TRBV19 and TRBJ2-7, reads DGGITQSPKYLFRKEGQNVTLSCEQNLNHDAMYWYRQDPGQGLRLIYYSQIVNDFQKGDIAEGYSVSREKKESFPLTVTSAQKNPTAFYLCASSVEVGEYFGPGTRLTVT.

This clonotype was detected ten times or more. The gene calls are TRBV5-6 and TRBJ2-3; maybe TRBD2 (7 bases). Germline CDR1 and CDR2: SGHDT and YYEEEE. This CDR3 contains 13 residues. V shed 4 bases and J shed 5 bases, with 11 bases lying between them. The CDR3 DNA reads TGTGCCAGCAGCCAGGGAGGGGGAGATACGCAGTATTTT. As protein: CASSQGGGDTQYF.

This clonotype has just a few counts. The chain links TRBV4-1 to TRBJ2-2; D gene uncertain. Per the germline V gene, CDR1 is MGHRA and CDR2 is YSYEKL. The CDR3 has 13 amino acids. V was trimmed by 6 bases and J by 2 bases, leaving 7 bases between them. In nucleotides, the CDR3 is TGCGCCAGCAGGGTAACTAACACCGGGGAGCTGTTTTTT. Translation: CASRVTNTGELFF.

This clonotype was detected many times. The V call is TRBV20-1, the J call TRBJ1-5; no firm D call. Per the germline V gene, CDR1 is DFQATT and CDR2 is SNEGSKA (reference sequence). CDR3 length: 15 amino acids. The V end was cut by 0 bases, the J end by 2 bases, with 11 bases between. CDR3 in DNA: TGCAGTGCTAGAGAGTGGGTCCGGGGCAATCAGCCCCAGCATTTT. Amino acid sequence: CSAREWVRGNQPQHF.

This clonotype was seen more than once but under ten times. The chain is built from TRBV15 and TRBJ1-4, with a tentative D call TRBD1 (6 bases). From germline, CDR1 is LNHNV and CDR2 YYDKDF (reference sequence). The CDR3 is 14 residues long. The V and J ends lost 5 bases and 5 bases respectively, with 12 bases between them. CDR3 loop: CATSEGGLNEKLFF. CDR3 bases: TGTGCCACCAGCGAAGGGGGATTAAATGAAAAACTGTTTTTT.

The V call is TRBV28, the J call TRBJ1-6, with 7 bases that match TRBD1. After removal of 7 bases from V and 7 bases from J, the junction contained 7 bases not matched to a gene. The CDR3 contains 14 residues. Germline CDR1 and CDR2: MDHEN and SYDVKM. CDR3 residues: CASTMTGRNSPLHF. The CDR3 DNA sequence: TGTGCCAGCACCATGACAGGGAGGAATTCACCCCTCCACTTT.

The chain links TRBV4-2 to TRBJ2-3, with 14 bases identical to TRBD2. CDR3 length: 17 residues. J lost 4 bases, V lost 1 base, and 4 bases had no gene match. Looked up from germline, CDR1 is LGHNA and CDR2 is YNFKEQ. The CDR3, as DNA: TGTGCCAGCAGCCAAGTGGGACTAGCGGGAGTTGCAGATACGCAGTATTTT. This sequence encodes CASSQVGLAGVADTQYF.

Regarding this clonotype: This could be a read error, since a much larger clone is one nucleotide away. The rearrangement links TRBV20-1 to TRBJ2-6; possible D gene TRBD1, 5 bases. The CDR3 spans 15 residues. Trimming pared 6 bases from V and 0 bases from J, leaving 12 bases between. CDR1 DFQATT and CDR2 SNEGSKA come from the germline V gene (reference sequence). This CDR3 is CSARGTNSGANVLTF. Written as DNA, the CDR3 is TGCAGTGCAAGGGGCACCAACTCTGGGGCCAACGTCCTGACTTTC.